Listed here are 18 T cell receptor beta chains from one sample, sequenced in a study of blood T cells in healthy people across ages. A second PCR of roughly 7 to 11 cycles used a sample-barcoded 5' primer and a J-beta primer mix. One entry per CDR3 protein, called by TCRdb with MiXCR from the 5' RACE reads. This sample has roughly 1.6 million distinct CDR3 sequences; approximately 32% occur once, and the top ten carry 11%. Sequencing input: blood. The source is a woman in her twenties or thirties in good health.

This clonotype was seen more than once but under ten times. This rearrangement joins TRBV6-5 to TRBJ2-7, with 7 bases aligning to TRBD1. After removal of 6 bases from V and 3 bases from J, the junction contained 14 bases not matched to a gene. Germline CDR1 is MNHEY and CDR2 is SVGAGI. The CDR3 is made up of 16 amino acids. Here the CDR3 reads CASSPALTGVNYEQYF. The CDR3 bases are TGTGCCAGCAGCCCGGCACTCACAGGGGTCAACTACGAGCAGTACTTC.

In this sample, this clonotype turned up a few times. The chain joins TRBV27 to TRBJ1-1; 8 bases match TRBD1. Per the germline V gene, CDR1 is MNHEY and CDR2 is SMNVEV (reference sequence). The CDR3 spans 17 residues. J lost 1 base, V lost 3 bases, and 10 bases had no gene match. DNA for the CDR3: TGTGCCAGCAGTTTTAGCAGGGGGCTTTTCAGGAACACTGAAGCTTTCTTT. Its translation: CASSFSRGLFRNTEAFF.

J is TRBJ2-3 and V is TRBV27; D may be TRBD2 (6 bases). Trimming left V 7 bases short and J 4 bases short, with 24 bases between. From germline, CDR1 is MNHEY and CDR2 SMNVEV (reference sequence). This CDR3 is built from 17 residues. The CDR3 here is CASTPGAVGWGADTQYF. CDR3 DNA sequence: TGTGCCAGCACCCCCGGGGCAGTCGGCTGGGGGGCAGATACGCAGTATTTT.

V gene TRBV28 combines with J gene TRBJ2-1; D is perhaps TRBD1 or TRBD2 (5 bases each). Per the germline V gene, CDR1 is MDHEN and CDR2 is SYDVKM. CDR3 size: 16 residues. V gave up 7 bases and J gave up 3 bases, with 19 bases separating them. The CDR3 bases are TGTGCCAGCAACCTTGGTTGGGGGAGACTCTACAATGAGCAGTTCTTC. It codes for CASNLGWGRLYNEQFF.

This clonotype was picked up many times. This chain links TRBV9 with TRBJ2-1; 11 bases agree with TRBD2. Looked up from germline, CDR1 is SGDLS and CDR2 is YYNGEE. The CDR3 runs to 16 residues. Trimming removed 5 bases from V and 4 bases from J; junction bases left unmatched: 8. The CDR3 loop reads CASSPLAGGSYNEQFF. The DNA of the CDR3 is TGTGCCAGCAGTCCTCTAGCGGGGGGTTCTTACAATGAGCAGTTCTTC.

The rearrangement uses TRBV20-1 and TRBJ2-7; TRBD1 is a possible D gene (5 bases). Per the germline V gene, CDR1 is DFQATT and CDR2 is SNEGSKA (reference sequence). Trimming took 5 bases from V and 3 from J, leaving 23 bases between them. The CDR3 is 16 residues long. The CDR3 DNA reads as TGCAGTGCTCGGAGAGGTGGGGCCCCAGGATACTACGAGCAGTACTTC. Protein product: CSARRGGAPGYYEQYF.

CDR3: CASSEPGQGDEQYF. DNA of the CDR3: TGTGCCAGCAGTGAGCCGGGACAGGGGGACGAGCAGTACTTC. The J gene is TRBJ2-7, the V gene TRBV2, with TRBD1 identical over 11 bases. The trim removed 3 bases at V and 5 bases at J, leaving 3 bases unmatched. This CDR3 spans 14 amino acids. Germline loops: CDR1 SNHLY, CDR2 FYNNEI.

CDR3 residues: CASSPRGSGYTDTQYF. The DNA of the CDR3 is TGTGCCAGCAGTCCCCGCGGGTCCGGGTACACAGATACGCAGTATTTT. The chain has TRBV6-5 and TRBJ2-3; D is perhaps TRBD2 (5 bases). Trimming stripped 5 bases from V and 2 bases from J, with 17 bases between. The CDR3 spans 16 residues. The V gene's germline CDR1 is MNHEY and CDR2 SVGAGI.

This clonotype turned up a few times. This chain joins TRBV12-3 or TRBV12-4 and TRBJ1-2; maybe TRBD1 (5 bases). CDR3 size: 15 residues. With 4 bases removed from V and 4 bases from J, the gap between germline ends came to 16 bases. CDR3 amino acids: CASSSPGKGLYGYTF. The CDR3 DNA reads TGTGCCAGCAGTTCGCCAGGGAAGGGTCTCTATGGCTACACCTTC.

CDR3 bases: TGCGCCAGCAGCTTGGCCGGGACTCCATCAGGGACCCAGTACTTC. Encoded protein: CASSLAGTPSGTQYF. V and J are TRBV5-1 and TRBJ2-5; perhaps TRBD2 as D (6 bases). The CDR3 totals 15 residues. Germline CDR1 reads SGHRS; CDR2 reads YFSETQ. V lost 0 bases to trimming and J lost 7 bases, with 16 bases between them.

This clonotype was counted a few times. The chain links TRBV6-5 to TRBJ2-2; D unclear. Trimming removed 8 bases from V and 0 bases from J, with 10 bases in between. Germline assignment: CDR1 MNHEY and CDR2 SVGAGI. The CDR3 has 14 amino acids. CDR3 amino acids: CASLRDANTGELFF. The CDR3 nucleotides read TGTGCCAGCCTTCGAGACGCGAACACCGGGGAGCTGTTTTTT.

V is TRBV27 and J is TRBJ2-5; D is uncertain. Germline CDR1 MNHEY, CDR2 SMNVEV (reference sequence). V was cut by 5 bases and J by 11 bases, with 12 bases left in between. This CDR3 has 11 residues. The DNA for the CDR3 is TGTGCCAGCAGTCGGCAAGGTTGGCAGTACTTC. The encoded protein is CASSRQGWQYF.

This clonotype was seen a handful of times. This chain links TRBV4-1 with TRBJ1-5, with D perhaps TRBD1 (5 bases). The CDR3 consists of 17 residues. Looked up from germline, CDR1 is MGHRA and CDR2 is YSYEKL. V lost 1 base and J lost 4, with 17 bases in between. The CDR3, as DNA: TGCGCCAGCAGCCAAGTTGGGACCTCAGAACGAAATCAGCCCCAGCATTTT. Translating it yields CASSQVGTSERNQPQHF.

This clonotype was seen a few times. The genes are TRBV28 and TRBJ1-2, with 8 bases lining up with TRBD1. Trimming took 8 bases from V and 1 from J; bases not matched to a gene: 9. Germline loops: CDR1 MDHEN, CDR2 SYDVKM. The CDR3 covers 15 residues. As DNA, the CDR3 is TGTGCCAGCGGAGAAGGGACAGGACGTAACTATGGCTACACCTTC. Its protein is CASGEGTGRNYGYTF.

This clonotype was recorded a few times. One end of the junction does not line up with germline, which may come from a read error. The rearrangement links TRBV4-1 to TRBJ1-2; D uncertain. The CDR3 is 15 amino acids. The germline V gene has CDR1 MGHRA and CDR2 YSYEKL. CDR3 loop: CTSSQGVNTNYGYTF. In DNA, the CDR3 is TGCACCAGCAGCCAAGGAGTGAATACCAACTATGGCTACACCTTC.

The sample holds a few counts of this clonotype. The rearrangement joins TRBV27 to TRBJ2-5, with D possibly being TRBD1 (6 bases). V gave up 6 bases and J gave up 5 bases, with 19 bases separating them. Germline CDR1 and CDR2: MNHEY and SMNVEV (reference sequence). This CDR3 has 15 amino acids. CDR3 DNA: TGTGCCAGCAGGCCCCGCACAGGGTTCTGGGAGACCCAGTACTTC. Its translation: CASRPRTGFWETQYF.

V and J are TRBV30 and TRBJ1-2, with 10 bases matching TRBD1. The CDR3 spans 13 residues. CDR1 GTSNPN and CDR2 SVGIG come from the germline V gene (reference sequence). V dropped 4 bases and J dropped 7; count of bases not matched to a gene: 6. The CDR3: CAWKRQGAVGYTF. CDR3 DNA sequence: TGTGCCTGGAAGAGACAGGGGGCAGTTGGCTACACCTTC.

Note on this clonotype: This may be a read error: a much more frequent sequence differs by one nucleotide. The gene calls are TRBV20-1 and TRBJ2-1; D is possibly TRBD1 (6 bases). CDR3 length: 13 amino acids. Germline CDR1 and CDR2: DFQATT and SNEGSKA (reference sequence). V lost 6 bases to trimming and J lost 5 bases, with 14 bases between them. The CDR3 DNA follows: TGCAGTGCCACTCAACAGGGCAACAATGAGCAGTTCTTC. It yields the protein CSATQQGNNEQFF.